This entry describes one T cell receptor (beta chain). The antigen it binds to is not known. No much larger clone exists at a distance of one base, and base qualities are not known. The data are from a study of cytomegalovirus exposure and HLA in healthy donors (dated by TCRdb to 2016 to 2017). Study-wide context: According to an earlier analysis of around 600 of the donors, about 179 million T cells yielded 95 million to 140 million unique TCR beta sequences and 276 Gb of sequence data. The study combined high-throughput TCR immunosequencing, statistical association of individual TCRs with disease status, and machine learning to predict cytomegalovirus infection status. Among almost 400 genotyped donors of the cohort, an average of around 240,000 unique TCR beta nucleotide sequences were sequenced per donor, roughly 20% of them non-productive. In an earlier analysis of 587 of the donors, high-throughput TCR beta sequencing was used to judge whether each TCR beta V gene segment behaved as functional or pseudogenic. Because of strong linkage in the cohort, roughly five DR-DQ haplotypes were treated as single units for association and clustering. The study aimed to test whether signatures of past pathogen exposure could be identified by cataloging public T cell receptors. Donor age, sex, ethnicity and CMV serostatus were collected together with the repertoire data. The study used immunosequencing to profile the T cell repertoires of approximately 690 subjects and linked those repertoires to cytomegalovirus serostatus. Every discovery cohort repertoire had been produced on one sequencing platform. Among the roughly 430 genotyped donors, about 85% belonged to the genetic ancestry cluster associated with self-reported Caucasian donors. Genome-wide SNP genotypes for about three fifths of the 666 donors were used in a later genetic analysis, which treated that subset as a discovery cohort. To study patterns of TCR occurrence, a later analysis re-analyzed previously published TCR beta repertoires from 666 donors and added high-resolution HLA genotyping. Typing coverage varied by locus: about 620-640 donors for A, B, C, DRB1 and DQB1; some 520 for DQA1; approximately 570 for DPA1; around 490 for DPB1. Rather than drawing on any new phenotypic data, the later analysis identified candidate immune exposures from TCR beta sequences and the way those sequences occurred across donors. In addition to the first cohort of several hundred subjects, a separate validation cohort of around 110 different subjects was used. An early release that covered 640 HLA-typed donors contained around 300 gigabases of sequencing data and around 85 million unique TCR sequences. HLA typing covered class I and class II loci at four-digit resolution.

The method behind the library was the immunoSEQ multiplex PCR assay. For the multiplex PCR, a mixture combining 60 forward primers for TCR Vbeta segments and 13 reverse primers for TCR Jbeta segments was used. The CDR3 region of rearranged TCR beta genes was amplified from genomic DNA by a multiplex PCR assay. On the Illumina HiSeq System, the amplified TCR beta libraries were sequenced as 87-base-pair reads. Per the source publication's procedure: Across the 670 or so repertoires, a later analysis counted roughly 84 million unique TCR beta chains, 9.5 million to 13 million of which were shared by at least two donors. Raw reads were error-corrected and collapsed into unique sequences with a nearest-neighbor algorithm that merged closely related sequences to remove PCR and sequencing errors. To assign V, D and J gene segments, CDR3 sequences were aligned to IMGT reference sequences. Each retained sequence needed at least a six-nucleotide match to both a V gene segment and a J gene segment. Rearrangements were called productive when the CDR3 lacked stop codons and stayed in frame with V and J; all others were non-productive. Following IMGT convention, CDR3 was defined as the stretch from the second conserved V-encoded cysteine up to the conserved J-encoded phenylalanine. The earlier analysis of a few hundred of the donors excluded sequences that lacked an unambiguous match to a single V gene segment. In an earlier analysis of about 590 of the donors, a V segment was called functional when productive rearrangements were above 56.7%, and segregating when the standard deviation between donors exceeded 5%. To diagnose cytomegalovirus status from the catalog of TCR beta chain sequences, a statistical classification framework was built. In a later analysis, TCR nucleotide sequences were compared against IMGT/GENE-DB human TR gene sequences so that V and J genes could be assigned. In a later analysis, CDR3 sequences and most-parsimonious VDJ recombination scenarios were assigned using the TCRdist pipeline. In a later analysis, each TCR beta chain was defined by its CDR3 amino acid sequence together with its V-gene family, and reads lacking a unique V-gene family were excluded. As a way to deal with suspected cross-contamination and a sequencing artifact, a later analysis dropped hundreds of nucleotide sequences that were highly shared and had low generation probability. For each public chain, a later analysis derived a clonal expansion index from normalized ranks of inferred template counts within each repertoire. Generation probabilities in a later analysis came from a VDJ recombination model fitted to out-of-frame rearrangements, and those results were checked against IGoR. In a later analysis, TCR-TCR, TCR-HLA and TCR-CMV co-occurrence was scored with hypergeometric tests, and a repertoire-size bias correction was applied to TCR pairs. A later analysis estimated false discovery rates by permuting HLA or CMV assignments 20 times. A later analysis grouped co-occurring TCRs with DBSCAN, adding TCRdist sequence similarity when clustering within HLA-allele-positive subsets. Repertoires with fewer than 30,000 or more than 120,000 public chains were left out of co-occurrence clustering, as were a few repertoires with anomalous nucleotide sharing. Here the immuneACCESS table is served through TCRdb, limited to in-frame sequences with V and J called. Missing clones are a known gap in these copies; in checked studies unresolved V genes cover under half, and the rest lacks a known reason. V and J calls and clone size are those listed in that table; D and trimming were worked out from the DNA. The sample yields around 89,000 clones; roughly 80% were counted once. Of the sample, about 1.2% is held by the ten largest clones.

The cohort consisted of 666 healthy bone marrow donors. Cohort members were all nominally healthy when sampled, although unrecorded immune exposures were likely present. The donor was CMV seropositive and was included in the group of around 300 seropositive cohort members. A peripheral blood sample was collected from each donor, and TCR beta sequencing was performed on peripheral blood mononuclear cells. The Qiagen DNeasy Blood Extraction Kit was used to extract genomic DNA from the blood cell samples. Based on the germline V gene (reference sequence), the CDR1 and CDR2 sequences are MNHEY and SMNVEV. The junction shows trimming of 11 bases on V and 0 bases on J, plus 13 bases between the germline ends. The CDR3 measures 13 amino acids from cysteine to phenylalanine. The retained sequence is limited to the CDR3, 39 bases, with the frame set at the first base. Broad study findings and their caveats: In an earlier analysis of several hundred of the donors, most TCR beta V segments were observed in productive rearrangements about 87% or about 30% of the time, broadly matching IMGT annotations. Presence/absence analyses assumed roughly uniform sequencing depth across donors, an assumption that may not hold. Because HLA typing was unavailable for some donors at each locus, only the typed subset was used in association tests. Three of the identified cytomegalovirus-associated TCR beta chains were confirmed in vitro to be specific for cytomegalovirus antigens. A group of highly shared sequence variants was considered likely to be a technical artifact of the sequencing pipeline. According to a later analysis, TCR association rates differed among HLA loci, with DRB1 alleles showing the most associated TCRs and HLA-C alleles showing the fewest. Assigning TCR associations to individual alleles was difficult when HLA alleles, especially DR and DQ, strongly co-occurred. It was suggested by the authors that the approach could potentially be generalized to other disease states and immunological phenotypes. In the study, around 150 TCR beta chains were listed as associated with cytomegalovirus. Most CMV-associated TCR beta chains appeared to be HLA-restricted in a later analysis, and the HLA associations seemed to be driven largely by CMV exposure. Immune exposure information for the cohort was limited to CMV serostatus. A later analysis associated roughly 17,000 TCR beta sequences with specific HLA alleles at a false discovery rate of 0.05. A later genetic analysis reported fewer N-insertions in productive TCRs among donors in an Asian-associated ancestry cluster than the approximately 670-donor mean. The earlier analysis of a few hundred of the donors excluded 15 to 20 rarely observed V segments, including chromosome 9 orphons, because counts were too low. The 87-base-pair reads could not distinguish some IMGT-functional V segments, including TRBV6-2 and TRBV6-3, so those segments were excluded. A further reported finding was that TCR beta sequences accurately predicted the HLA-A and HLA-B alleles for most subjects in the first cohort. According to a later analysis, parvovirus B19, influenza, CMV and Epstein-Barr virus appeared linked to several top co-occurrence clusters. The classifier was reported to diagnose cytomegalovirus status with high specificity and sensitivity in both the original and validation cohorts. A later genetic analysis associated a missense DCLRE1C variant with V-gene and J-gene trimming of TCR beta chains, and an independent cohort replicated the association. Only TCR beta chains were sequenced in this cohort, and the absence of alpha or paired-chain data limited detectable features. A later analysis found that HLA-associated TCR beta chains were more clonally expanded and had lower generation probabilities than equally common non-associated chains. Most TCR sequences were seen in very few donors, while some public TCRs were found in many individuals. Linkage disequilibrium might explain the correlated functional status among segregating V segments, but an unknown experimental factor could not be excluded.

The chain uses TRBV27 and TRBJ1-1, with no confident D gene call. Material for sequencing was PBMCs. The clonotype comes from a girl aged 2 to 10 in good health and CMV-seropositive. The bases read TGTGCCGCTGCGTATGCAATGAACACTGAAGCTTTCTTT. This is translated as CAAAYAMNTEAFF.